The clone carrying this TCR beta chain was found many times. This entry belongs to a study of T cells in Graves' hyperthyroidism and ophthalmopathy. When ophthalmopathy did not progress within 18 months, Graves' hyperthyroidism was considered stable. The study enrolled patients aged 18 to 65 with newly diagnosed hyperthyroidism of under 2 months' duration. What was amplified from RNA transcripts were TCR beta CDR3 regions. Carried out on the TCR CDR3, a first-round RT-PCR used the HTBI primer set. Each CDR3 protein is one row after TCRdb ran MiXCR on the multiplex PCR reads. The sample has about 570,000 distinct CDR3 sequences, 14% seen once. The V and J ends lost 4 bases and 6 bases, in that order; junction bases with no gene match: 3. Germline V gene data show CDR1 as MDHEN and CDR2 as SYDVKM. CDR3 size: 14 residues.

The source is a woman aged 40 to 50 with Graves' hyperthyroidism. The sequenced sample consisted of blood. The chain has TRBV28 and TRBJ2-1; 10 bases line up with TRBD2. CDR3 DNA: TGTGCCAGCAGTTCGGGACTAGCGACCAATGAGCAGTTCTTC. Protein product: CASSSGLATNEQFF.